Below are 21 T cell receptor beta chains sequenced from a single sample in a study of T cells after yellow fever vaccination. TCRdb re-derived calls from the 5' RACE reads in MiXCR, one entry per CDR3 protein. The sample shows about 320,000 distinct CDR3 sequences, approximately 4% of them seen only once. Here the sequenced sample was PBMCs, taken 15 days after the yellow fever booster vaccination. The source is a man aged 18 to 29 who received the YFV17D yellow fever vaccine.

The chain uses TRBV9 and TRBJ1-2, with D tentatively TRBD1 (5 bases). Per germline, CDR1 SGDLS and CDR2 YYNGEE. Trimming pared 4 bases from V and 9 bases from J, leaving 16 bases between. This CDR3 spans 13 amino acids. CDR3 region: CASSITGAISYTF. In DNA form, the CDR3 reads TGTGCCAGCAGCATCACCGGGGCGATCAGCTACACCTTC.

The rearrangement links TRBV27 to TRBJ2-7, with a possible D match to TRBD1 (5 bases). The CDR3 spans 15 residues. Germline V gene sequence: CDR1 MNHEY, CDR2 SMNVEV (reference sequence). Between the trimmed V and J ends, which lost 2 bases and 2 bases, there was a span of 13 bases. For the CDR3, the DNA is TGTGCCAGCAGTTTAAGGGGTCTACGAACCTACGAGCAGTACTTC. It yields the protein CASSLRGLRTYEQYF.

This clonotype was seen more than once but under ten times. V and J are TRBV5-5 and TRBJ1-1; D gene ambiguous. This CDR3 has 12 residues. Germline-derived CDR1 and CDR2 are SGHKS and YYEKEE (reference sequence). The ends were cut back, 6 bases at V and 6 bases at J, with 12 bases in the middle. The CDR3 DNA is TGTGCCAGCACTCTAGAAACCGCTGAAGCTTTCTTT. Translating gives CASTLETAEAFF. Complete variable domain (other parts from reference TRBV5-5 and TRBJ1-1): DAGVTQSPTHLIKTRGQQVTLRCSPISGHKSVSWYQQVLGQGPQFIFQYYEKEERGRGNFPDRFSARQFPNYSSELNVNALLLGDSALYLCASTLETAEAFFGQGTRLTVV.

The V call is TRBV6-5, the J call TRBJ2-7, with D perhaps matching TRBD1 or TRBD2 (6 bases each). The germline V and J ends were trimmed by 7 bases and 7 bases, with 23 bases remaining between them. CDR1 and CDR2 from the germline V gene are MNHEY and SVGAGI. This CDR3 region has 15 residues. In DNA, the CDR3 is TGTGCCAGCAAGTTAAGCCGGGGGCCGTCATGGGAGCAGTACTTC. It yields the protein CASKLSRGPSWEQYF.

Ten or more counts support this clonotype. This rearrangement joins TRBV6-5 to TRBJ2-1; D is unresolved. Germline V gene sequence: CDR1 MNHEY, CDR2 SVGAGI. The CDR3 extends over 13 amino acids. The germline V and J ends were trimmed by 5 bases and 2 bases, with 7 bases remaining between them. The CDR3 sequence: CASSLRPYNEQFF. CDR3 DNA sequence: TGTGCCAGCAGTCTCAGGCCCTACAATGAGCAGTTCTTC.

This rearrangement joins TRBV12-3 or TRBV12-4 to TRBJ1-1; 7 bases are shared with TRBD1. The CDR3 extends over 16 amino acids. V dropped 6 bases and J dropped 0; count of bases not matched to a gene: 10. CDR3 residues: CASSPNPGQLNTEAFF. The CDR3 coding sequence is TGTGCCAGCAGCCCCAACCCGGGACAGTTGAACACTGAAGCTTTCTTT.

This clonotype has a count of ten or more. The chain uses TRBV6-2 or TRBV6-3 and TRBJ2-3, with D perhaps TRBD1 (5 bases). The germline V gene has CDR1 MNHEY and CDR2 SVGEGT. The V end was cut by 7 bases, the J end by 0 bases, with 14 bases between. There are 15 residues in the CDR3. DNA of the CDR3: TGTGCCAGCACCCCGGACACTTGGAGCACAGATACGCAGTATTTT. Translation: CASTPDTWSTDTQYF.

This clonotype was recorded many times. The chain recombines TRBV4-3 with TRBJ2-7, with D possibly TRBD2 on 5 matching bases. The CDR3 covers 15 residues. Germline V gives CDR1 LGHNA, CDR2 YSLEER. V was trimmed by 1 base and J by 0 bases, leaving 10 bases between them. CDR3 residues: CASSQGFSDSYEQYF. As DNA, the CDR3 is TGCGCCAGCAGCCAAGGTTTTAGCGACTCCTACGAGCAGTACTTC.

This sequence joins TRBV29-1 and TRBJ2-7, with 10 bases fitting TRBD1. The germline V gene has CDR1 SQVTM and CDR2 ANQGSEA. The junction had 9 bases not matched to a gene; V was cut back by 6 bases and J by 7 bases. This CDR3 is built from 13 residues. The CDR3 nucleotides are TGCAGCGTCTCCGGGACAGGGGCGCGGGAGCAGTACTTC. Translated, it gives CSVSGTGAREQYF.

This clonotype came up many times. The chain is built from TRBV5-5 and TRBJ2-1; 10 nucleotides match TRBD1. V lost 2 bases and J lost 6; bases outside the gene matches: 8. Germline V gene sequence: CDR1 SGHKS, CDR2 YYEKEE (reference sequence). There are 16 residues in the CDR3. CDR3 region: CASSFRDRGSGNEQFF. The CDR3 nucleotides read TGTGCCAGCAGCTTCAGGGACAGGGGATCAGGCAATGAGCAGTTCTTC.

This clonotype was seen a handful of times. The V and J genes are TRBV20-1 and TRBJ1-3, with TRBD1 as a possible D gene (5 bases). Trimming took off 3 bases at V and 3 bases at J, with 9 bases between the two ends. The CDR3 loop spans 13 amino acids. Germline V lookup: CDR1 DFQATT, CDR2 SNEGSKA (reference sequence). The CDR3 reads CSASGQGGNTIYF. CDR3 bases: TGCAGTGCTAGTGGGCAGGGTGGAAACACCATATATTTT.

This clonotype was observed at least ten times. As DNA, the CDR3 is TGTGCCAGCACCGATAGGGGGGACCACTATGGCTACACCTTC. It is translated as CASTDRGDHYGYTF. The chain is built from TRBV6-5 and TRBJ1-2; possible D gene TRBD1, 6 bases. The CDR3 extends over 14 amino acids. V was cut by 7 bases and J by 3 bases, with 15 bases left in between. Per the germline V gene, CDR1 is MNHEY and CDR2 is SVGAGI.

This clonotype was seen only a few times. The rearrangement joins TRBV14 to TRBJ2-2; D is unresolved. This CDR3 spans 16 amino acids. Trimming removed 4 bases at V and 7 bases at J, with 19 bases between. Per germline, CDR1 SGHDN and CDR2 FVKESK. For the CDR3, the DNA is TGTGCCAGCAGCCGGAAGAACACTCCCTATGGCGGGGAGCTGTTTTTT. Residues: CASSRKNTPYGGELFF.

This clonotype was counted ten times or more. This chain links TRBV6-5 with TRBJ2-7; 8 bases line up with TRBD1. Trimming cost V 2 bases and J 2 bases; bases outside gene matches: 2. The CDR3 runs to 14 residues. CDR1 and CDR2 (germline): MNHEY, SVGAGI. This chain's CDR3 is CASSYGTGTYEQYF. In DNA, the CDR3 is TGTGCCAGCAGTTACGGGACAGGTACCTACGAGCAGTACTTC.

This clonotype was detected a few times. The chain links TRBV7-2 to TRBJ2-3; 8 bases align to TRBD2. Germline V lookup: CDR1 SGHTA, CDR2 FQGNSA. V gave up 5 bases and J gave up 1 base; unmatched junction bases: 8. This CDR3 has 16 amino acids. The chain's CDR3 is CASSKSGGARTDTQYF. The CDR3 nucleotides read TGTGCCAGCAGCAAAAGCGGGGGTGCACGCACAGATACGCAGTATTTT. The full variable domain, its missing parts supplied by reference TRBV7-2 and TRBJ2-3, is GAGVSQSPSNKVTEKGKDVELRCDPISGHTALYWYRQSLGQGLEFLIYFQGNSAPDKSGLPSDRFSAERTGGSVSTLTIQRTQQEDSAVYLCASSKSGGARTDTQYFGPGTRLTVL.

This clonotype appeared a few times. The chain carries TRBV9 and TRBJ2-1, with unresolved D. Germline V CDR1 and CDR2: SGDLS, YYNGEE. V was cut by 0 bases and J by 4 bases, with 11 bases left in between. The CDR3 length is 15 residues. CDR3: CASSVELDPYNEQFF. The CDR3 DNA reads as TGTGCCAGCAGCGTAGAATTAGACCCATACAATGAGCAGTTCTTC.

This chain uses TRBV18 with TRBJ1-6; D uncertain. This CDR3 is 15 amino acids long. Per germline, CDR1 KGHSH and CDR2 LQKENI. Trimming pared 4 bases from V and 8 bases from J, leaving 15 bases between. CDR3 residues: CASSRDPGQYSPLHF. The DNA for the CDR3 is TGTGCCAGCTCACGAGACCCGGGCCAGTATTCACCCCTCCACTTT.

The V and J genes are TRBV4-1 and TRBJ1-1; the match to TRBD1 covers 8 bases. The CDR3 is made up of 13 amino acids. The V gene end was trimmed by 2 bases and the J gene end by 8 bases; junction bases not matched to a gene: 4. Germline values: CDR1 MGHRA, CDR2 YSYEKL. The CDR3 bases are TGCGCCAGCAGCCAACGGACAGGGCAAGAAGCTTTCTTT. Translated, it gives CASSQRTGQEAFF.

This clonotype was observed at least ten times. The chain employs TRBV24-1 and TRBJ2-5; possible D gene TRBD1, 6 bases. V was trimmed by 4 bases and J by 3 bases, leaving 14 bases between them. The CDR3 is 15 residues long. Germline V lookup: CDR1 KGHDR, CDR2 SFDVKD. DNA for the CDR3: TGTGCCACCAGTGACGCTACCGGGACAAAAGAGACCCAGTACTTC. This gives the protein CATSDATGTKETQYF.

The chain is built from TRBV20-1 and TRBJ1-2; a weak D match, TRBD1 (5 bases). The CDR3 has 13 amino acids. V lost 4 bases to trimming and J lost 4 bases, with 13 bases between them. CDR1 is DFQATT, CDR2 SNEGSKA, per germline (reference sequence). Written as DNA, the CDR3 is TGCAGTGCTAAACCAACAGGTGGCTATGGCTACACCTTC. It yields the protein CSAKPTGGYGYTF.

The sample holds a few counts of this clonotype. The chain recombines TRBV7-9 with TRBJ2-1; D possibly uses TRBD1 or TRBD2 (5 bases each). Deletions cut 11 bases from V and 0 bases from J, with 14 bases between. The CDR3 covers 14 residues. The germline CDR1 and CDR2 sequences are SEHNR and FQNEAQ (reference sequence). CDR3 amino acids: CAVDSGRSYNEQFF. The CDR3 bases are TGTGCCGTCGACAGCGGCCGCTCCTACAATGAGCAGTTCTTC.